This T cell receptor (beta chain) was recovered during a study of blood T cell repertoires in COVID-19 (dated by TCRdb to 2018 to 2021). Background on the whole study: Samples covering the acute and convalescent phases of COVID-19 were provided by collaborators in the United States, Italy and Spain. The material from the prospective study consisted of cDNA or gDNA derived from T cells, B-cell-depleted T cells, or PBMCs. Deeply sampled blood TCRbeta repertoires from subjects exposed to, actively infected with, or recovered from COVID-19 were included in the dataset. The repertoires were released in a freely available public database meant as a resource for research on the immune response to SARS-CoV-2. The samples were drawn from the first 160 participants of the ongoing ImmuneRACE study and from 950 to 1,500 subjects provided by 6 global collaborators. Nearly every sample came with metadata listing a de-identified subject ID, COVID-19 status, age in years and sex. Where available, HLA class I and class II types were taken from metadata supplied by the sample provider and were not determined by assay-based typing. Overall study results and their limits: The amount of clinical and demographic metadata varied by source and participant and was provided uncurated.

TCRbeta CDR3 regions were amplified from genomic DNA using the immunoSEQ Assay, a bias-controlled multiplex PCR. For the original study's pipeline: Within the assay, amplification of reference gene primers was used to estimate how many nucleated cells each sample contained. Sequence reads were collapsed and filtered to measure the absolute abundance of every unique TCRbeta CDR3 rearrangement. Productive Simpson clonality was computed per sample as the square root of Simpson's diversity index over productive rearrangements. In TCRdb, the immuneACCESS table is reduced to in-frame sequences with V and J assigned. These tables do not hold every clone; where another copy was compared, an unresolved V gene accounts for under half, and the others remain unexplained. V and J calls and clone size are as listed in that table; D and trimming were resolved from the DNA. The table for this sample lists 250,000 to 350,000 clones; about four fifths of them were counted only once. Together, the top ten hold 15% to 19% of the sample.

After removal of 7 bases from V and 4 bases from J, the junction retains 9 bases not matched to a gene. CDR1 and CDR2, looked up from the germline V gene, are MNHEY and SVGEGT. The CDR3 sequence holds 15 residues, the cysteine and phenylalanine included. Left in the record is the CDR3 DNA by itself, 45 bases read in frame from the first base. Turning to this clone: Its antigen has not been determined. No base qualities exist here, and no much larger clone lies one base off it.

In Seattle, one collaborating source enrolled patients while the infection was active and tracked those patients longitudinally over the course of disease. Whole blood was collected in K2EDTA tubes by collaborating institutions according to the institutions' own protocols. Collaborator samples were shipped for TCRbeta analysis as frozen whole blood, isolated PBMCs, or DNA extracted from either sample type. This chain joins TRBV6-2 or TRBV6-3 to TRBJ2-7, and 11 junctional nucleotides match TRBD2. The clonotype originates from a person aged 65 to 85 with COVID-19, enrolled during active disease. Sequenced input: peripheral blood. The bases are TGTGCCAGCAACCCAATAGCGGGAGGGTCTTACGAGCAGTACTTC. Its coded protein is CASNPIAGGSYEQYF.